These 25 T cell receptor beta chains share one sample of origin, sequenced in a study of radiation and T cells in renal cell carcinoma. This sample's time point: blood 2 weeks post-SBRT. Documented treatment: 15 Gy SBRT to primary tumor, nephrectomy 4 weeks later. The method was immunoSEQ multiplex PCR; TCRdb's version includes in-frame clones alone and lacks a portion of them. The sample lists tens of thousands of clones, about 80% seen once, with around 28% in the top ten. Sequenced here: blood, sampled from a patient whose treatment included radiotherapy and nephrectomy. These receptor sequences come from a woman aged 70-85 years with renal cell carcinoma.

The genes are TRBV30 and TRBJ2-7, with TRBD2 identical over 13 bases. CDR1 is GTSNPN, CDR2 SVGIG, per germline (reference sequence). J lost 6 bases, V lost 0 bases, and 2 bases had no gene match. The CDR3 extends over 14 amino acids. The CDR3 DNA reads TGTGCCTGGAGTGTACTAGCGGGAGGGGGCGAGCAGTACTTC. Translation: CAWSVLAGGGEQYF.

The CDR3 DNA sequence: TGCAGCGTTGAGACTCTCTATGGCTACACCTTC. Amino acid sequence: CSVETLYGYTF. The gene calls are TRBV29-1 and TRBJ1-2; unclear D gene. The CDR3 runs to 11 residues. V was trimmed by 3 bases and J by 4 bases, leaving 6 bases between them. From germline, CDR1 is SQVTM and CDR2 ANQGSEA.

Regarding this clone: At one end the junction does not follow the germline gene, possibly because of a read error. V gene TRBV7-2 combines with J gene TRBJ2-5; D is unclear. This CDR3 is built from 11 residues. Germline loops: CDR1 SGHTA, CDR2 FQGNSA. The CDR3 region is CASSDQQTQYF. CDR3 DNA sequence: TGTGCCAGCAGCGACCAACAGACCCAGTACTTC. The full variable domain, in which reference TRBV7-2 and TRBJ2-5 provide the parts outside the CDR3, is GAGVSQSPSNKVTEKGKDVELRCDPISGHTALYWYRQSLGQGLEFLIYFQGNSAPDKSGLPSDRFSAERTGGSVSTLTIQRTQQEDSAVYLCASSDQQTQYFGPGTRLLVL.

The chain links TRBV10-2 to TRBJ2-5, with D perhaps TRBD1 or TRBD2 (6 bases each). Deletions cut 2 bases from V and 9 bases from J, with 13 bases between. The CDR3 sequence is 13 residues long. Looked up from germline, CDR1 is WSHSY and CDR2 is SAAADI. This CDR3 is CASSERDRGAQYF. In nucleotides, the CDR3 is TGCGCCAGCAGTGAGCGGGATAGGGGGGCCCAGTACTTC.

This chain uses TRBV4-1 with TRBJ2-7; the match to TRBD2 covers 13 bases. Trimming took 4 bases from V and 7 from J; bases not matched to a gene: 4. Germline assignment: CDR1 MGHRA and CDR2 YSYEKL. The CDR3 runs to 14 residues. CDR3 sequence: CASSPGLAGFEQYF. The CDR3 nucleotides read TGCGCCAGCAGCCCGGGACTAGCGGGGTTTGAGCAGTACTTC.

V is TRBV5-1 and J is TRBJ2-3; TRBD1 is a possible D gene (6 bases). CDR1 is SGHRS and CDR2 is YFSETQ in the germline V gene. The V end lost 4 bases, the J end lost 1 base, and 10 bases lay between the germline ends. The CDR3 loop spans 14 amino acids. The CDR3 reads CASSTGQGTDTQYF. For the CDR3, the DNA is TGCGCCAGCAGCACGGGACAAGGCACAGATACGCAGTATTTT.

The CDR3 nucleotides are TGTGCCAGCAGCTTGGAAGGGCGTAACTATGGCTACACCTTC. Amino acid sequence: CASSLEGRNYGYTF. This chain joins TRBV5-4 and TRBJ1-2; D gene unclear. With 0 bases removed from V and 1 base from J, the gap between germline ends came to 7 bases. Germline V CDR1 and CDR2: SGHNT, YYREEE (reference sequence). The CDR3 runs 14 residues.

The rearrangement uses TRBV7-9 and TRBJ1-1; D is perhaps TRBD1 (6 bases). Germline CDR1 SEHNR, CDR2 FQNEAQ (reference sequence). Trimming stripped 3 bases from V and 5 bases from J, with 10 bases between. The CDR3 sequence is 13 residues long. The CDR3 sequence is CASSFEGGTEAFF. Written as DNA, the CDR3 is TGTGCCAGCAGCTTTGAAGGGGGAACTGAAGCTTTCTTT.

The chain couples TRBV7-2 to TRBJ2-1; unclear D gene. Germline-derived CDR1 and CDR2 are SGHTA and FQGNSA. The length of the CDR3 is 16 residues. V was shortened by 5 bases and J by 16 bases, with 30 bases between the two germline ends. The CDR3 region has the DNA TGTGCCAGCAGCCCCTTCCCGCGTGCGAAGGGTTTAATGTGTTTCTTC. Residues: CASSPFPRAKGLMCFF.

The chain combines TRBV5-1 with TRBJ1-1; D call uncertain. Trimming pared 1 base from V and 1 base from J, leaving 11 bases between. The CDR3 has 15 amino acids. Germline V lookup: CDR1 SGHRS, CDR2 YFSETQ. The CDR3 spells CASSLSWGENTEAFF. In DNA form, the CDR3 reads TGCGCCAGCAGCTTGAGTTGGGGTGAGAACACTGAAGCTTTCTTT.

The chain couples TRBV5-1 to TRBJ2-7, with TRBD1 identical over 8 bases. Germline CDR1 SGHRS, CDR2 YFSETQ. The trim removed 4 bases at V and 6 bases at J, leaving 9 bases unmatched. The CDR3 loop spans 14 amino acids. The CDR3 spells CASSPRTGKGEQYF. CDR3 sequence (DNA): TGCGCCAGCAGCCCAAGGACAGGGAAAGGCGAGCAGTACTTC.

This clone has at least ten counts. This chain joins TRBV6-6 and TRBJ1-2; D gene unclear. The CDR3 contains 12 residues. The V gene's germline CDR1 is MNHNY and CDR2 SVGAGI (reference sequence). V was trimmed by 5 bases and J by 4 bases, leaving 8 bases between them. CDR3 coding DNA: TGTGCCAGCAGTAGGGCACCCTATGGCTACACCTTC. Its protein product is CASSRAPYGYTF.

The gene calls are TRBV7-6 and TRBJ2-2; 7 bases fit TRBD2. Germline V lookup: CDR1 SGHVS, CDR2 FNYEAQ. With V trimmed by 2 bases and J by 5 bases, 8 bases remained unmatched. This CDR3 region has 16 residues. The CDR3 region is CASSLSAGVGTGELFF. Written as DNA, the CDR3 is TGTGCCAGCAGCTTATCCGCGGGAGTGGGGACCGGGGAGCTGTTTTTT.

The rearrangement links TRBV7-9 to TRBJ2-1; TRBD1 matches 10 bases. The CDR3 sequence is 12 residues long. J was trimmed by 11 bases and V by 4 bases; bases with no gene match: 2. Germline V gene sequence: CDR1 SEHNR, CDR2 FQNEAQ (reference sequence). CDR3 DNA sequence: TGTGCCAGCAGCTCGGGACAGGGGAAGCAGTTCTTC. This sequence encodes CASSSGQGKQFF.

This clone occurred a few times. The rearrangement uses TRBV5-6 and TRBJ2-5, with D possibly matching TRBD1 (6 bases). The CDR3 is 13 residues long. Germline V lookup: CDR1 SGHDT, CDR2 YYEEEE. V was shortened by 4 bases and J by 4 bases, with 11 bases between the two germline ends. CDR3 residues: CASSPLTGETQYF. The CDR3 DNA follows: TGTGCCAGCAGCCCCCTGACAGGAGAGACCCAGTACTTC.

This chain uses TRBV2 with TRBJ2-1, with a tentative D call TRBD1 (7 bases). V lost 4 bases to trimming and J lost 7 bases, with 14 bases between them. The CDR3 sequence is 14 residues long. CDR1 and CDR2 from the germline V gene are SNHLY and FYNNEI. For the CDR3, the DNA is TGTGCCAGCAGTGTCGTCAGGGGGGCGAATGAGCAGTTCTTC. It specifies CASSVVRGANEQFF.

In this sample, this clone is medium-sized. The chain combines TRBV5-1 with TRBJ2-1, with 10 bases that match TRBD2. Germline V gene sequence: CDR1 SGHRS, CDR2 YFSETQ. Unmatched junction bases numbered 16, after V lost 7 bases and J lost 6 bases. This CDR3 contains 17 residues. The CDR3 nucleotides are TGCGCCAGCGGGTGGGGTATCGGACTAGCGGAAATCAATGAGCAGTTCTTC. This sequence encodes CASGWGIGLAEINEQFF.

V gene TRBV11-3 combines with J gene TRBJ2-1, with 12 bases fitting TRBD2. The J segment lost 6 bases and the V segment lost 1 base, leaving 4 bases of the junction unmatched. This CDR3 is built from 16 residues. The germline V gene has CDR1 SGHNT and CDR2 YENEEA. CDR3 bases: TGTGCCAGCAGCTTAGCAGGACTAGCGGGATCCAATGAGCAGTTCTTC. Amino acids: CASSLAGLAGSNEQFF. Together with reference TRBV11-3 and TRBJ2-1, the CDR3 gives the full variable domain: EAGVVQSPRYKIIEKKQPVAFWCNPISGHNTLYWYLQNLGQGPELLIRYENEEAVDDSQLPKDRFSAERLKGVDSTLKIQPAELGDSAVYLCASSLAGLAGSNEQFFGPGTRLTVL.

V gene TRBV10-1 combines with J gene TRBJ1-3, with D perhaps matching TRBD1 (5 bases). This CDR3 has 13 amino acids. Germline CDR1 reads WNHNN; CDR2 reads SYGVQD (reference sequence). Trimming took 7 bases from V and 2 from J, leaving 9 bases between them. CDR3 residues: CASTEGTGNTIYF. CDR3 sequence (DNA): TGCGCCAGCACCGAGGGGACTGGAAACACCATATATTTT.

The chain carries TRBV5-1 and TRBJ1-3; D remains ambiguous. The CDR3 has 14 residues. The germline V and J ends were trimmed by 2 bases and 0 bases, with 6 bases remaining between them. CDR1 and CDR2 from the germline V gene are SGHRS and YFSETQ. The CDR3 spells CASSFGSSGNTIYF. The CDR3 nucleotides are TGCGCCAGCAGCTTCGGAAGCTCTGGAAACACCATATATTTT. The variable domain in full, with the rest retrieved from reference TRBV5-1 and TRBJ1-3, is KAGVTQTPRYLIKTRGQQVTLSCSPISGHRSVSWYQQTPGQGLQFLFEYFSETQRNKGNFPGRFSGRQFSNSRSEMNVSTLELGDSALYLCASSFGSSGNTIYFGEGSWLTVV.

The rearrangement uses TRBV5-1 and TRBJ2-5; D not resolved. The germline V gene has CDR1 SGHRS and CDR2 YFSETQ. CDR3 length: 13 amino acids. V was pared by 3 bases and J by 5 bases, with 11 bases between. The CDR3 sequence is CASSSVGKETQYF. The CDR3 DNA follows: TGCGCCAGCAGCTCCGTGGGGAAGGAGACCCAGTACTTC.

This clone was counted a single time. The chain couples TRBV7-2 to TRBJ2-2, with TRBD2 identical over 8 bases. The germline gives CDR1 SGHTA, CDR2 FQGNSA. The trim removed 5 bases at V and 7 bases at J, leaving 12 bases unmatched. CDR3 size: 16 residues. The CDR3 DNA reads as TGTGCCAGCAGCCTTAGCGGCCCGGGGGGGCACGGGGAGCTGTTTTTT. Amino acids: CASSLSGPGGHGELFF.

The CDR3 DNA reads as TGCGCCAGCAGCCGGGACAGCATTAATGAAAAACTGTTTTTT. Translating gives CASSRDSINEKLFF. The chain has TRBV5-1 and TRBJ1-4, with 7 nucleotides matching TRBD1. Germline CDR1 and CDR2: SGHRS and YFSETQ. This CDR3 contains 14 residues. J lost 4 bases, V lost 4 bases, and 4 bases had no gene match.

This chain connects TRBV10-3 to TRBJ1-4; D might be TRBD1 (5 bases). V shed 3 bases and J shed 12 bases, with 17 bases lying between them. The germline V gene encodes CDR1 ENHRY and CDR2 SYGVKD. The CDR3 totals 14 residues. The CDR3 sequence: CAISDRVGEGELFF. CDR3 sequence (DNA): TGTGCCATCAGTGACCGTGTAGGGGAAGGAGAACTGTTTTTT.

The CDR3 sequence is CASSPGRLGPQHF. CDR3 nucleotide sequence: TGTGCCAGCAGCCCGGGTAGGCTGGGGCCCCAGCATTTT. V usage is TRBV5-6 and J usage is TRBJ1-5, with D unresolved. CDR3 size: 13 residues. Looked up from germline, CDR1 is SGHDT and CDR2 is YYEEEE. The V end was cut by 4 bases, the J end by 9 bases, with 14 bases between.